One and the same sample provided the 3 T cell receptor beta chains below, sequenced in a study of blood T cells in healthy people across ages. A J-beta primer mix and a sample-barcoded 5' primer were used in a second PCR of roughly 6 to 12 cycles. TCRdb passed the 5' RACE reads through MiXCR, listing each CDR3 protein once. The sample consists of roughly 800,000 distinct CDR3 sequences, 20% to 30% of them appearing once. These data were also reused for a study on T cells of mothers and their children.

Sequences were obtained from blood. These receptors were collected from a boy aged 10-17 years in good health.

This clonotype was counted a few times. This chain uses TRBV4-3 with TRBJ1-1; D gene ambiguous. Germline-derived CDR1 and CDR2 are LGHNA and YSLEER. The ends were cut back, 2 bases at V and 1 base at J, with 14 bases in the middle. This CDR3 contains 16 residues. The CDR3 reads CASSQLGVGRNTEAFF. The DNA for the CDR3 is TGCGCCAGCAGCCAATTGGGTGTGGGCAGGAACACTGAAGCTTTCTTT.

This CDR3 is CASSVEGGPETQYF. CDR3 bases: TGTGCCAGCAGCGTAGAAGGGGGCCCAGAGACCCAGTACTTC. The chain has TRBV9 and TRBJ2-5, with TRBD1 identical over 7 bases. Germline V gene lookup returns CDR1 SGDLS and CDR2 YYNGEE. CDR3 size: 14 residues. The V gene end was trimmed by 0 bases and the J gene end by 4 bases; junction bases not matched to a gene: 3.

The rearrangement uses TRBV29-1 and TRBJ2-3; maybe TRBD2 (6 bases). CDR3 length: 15 amino acids. The germline gives CDR1 SQVTM, CDR2 ANQGSEA. Trimming left V 5 bases short and J 0 bases short, with 15 bases between. The CDR3 region is CSVIAGSGSTDTQYF. The CDR3 DNA sequence: TGCAGCGTTATTGCGGGTAGCGGAAGCACAGATACGCAGTATTTT.